The 26 T cell receptor beta chains below all came from one sample that was sequenced in a study of T cell clonality in common variable immunodeficiency. The table came from immunoSEQ multiplex PCR; TCRdb's copy has only in-frame clones and leaves some out. The specimen has 50,000 to 65,000 clones, none found just once. Sequencing input: peripheral blood mononuclear cells. The receptors shown here come from a person aged 18-70 years in good health.

This clone was detected only a few times. The sequenced fragment ends 3 residues before the CDR3 boundary, so the rest is inferred from the germline J gene. The gene calls are TRBV7-9 and TRBJ1-1; maybe TRBD1 (5 bases). The V end lost 5 bases, the J end lost 0 bases, and 13 bases lay between the germline ends. Germline CDR1 is SEHNR and CDR2 is FQNEAQ (reference sequence). The CDR3 is 15 residues long. The CDR3: CASSLTTAMNTEAFF. The covered CDR3 bases are TGTGCCAGCAGCCTCACGACAGCCATGAACACTGAA.

This clone has a count of ten or more. CDR3 sequence: CASSAPGGGYTF. The CDR3 DNA, read in part, is TGTGCCAGCAGCGCTCCAGGGGGAGGC. The chain combines TRBV7-2 with TRBJ1-2; 7 bases are a match to TRBD1. The observed sequence ends 3 residues before the CDR3 terminus, with the missing tail filled in from the germline J gene. Germline CDR1 and CDR2: SGHTA and FQGNSA. The CDR3 spans 12 residues.

Notes on this clone: The CDR3 goes on 3 residues after the read ends, and that part is filled in from the germline J gene. This rearrangement joins TRBV6-1 to TRBJ1-2; D might be TRBD1 (5 bases). The CDR3 is 15 amino acids. The germline CDR1 and CDR2 sequences are MNHNS and SASEGT. The CDR3: CASSEGTPGIGDYTF. The sequenced CDR3 bases are TGTGCCAGCAGTGAGGGGACTCCCGGGATCGGTGAC.

This clone was recorded many times. The CDR3 goes on 3 residues after the read ends, and that part is filled in from the germline J gene. The rearrangement uses TRBV7-9 and TRBJ2-2, with 8 nucleotides matching TRBD1. CDR3 length equals 13 residues. J lost 4 bases, V lost 10 bases, and 5 bases had no gene match. Per germline, CDR1 SEHNR and CDR2 FQNEAQ (reference sequence). CDR3: CATGQEITGELFF. CDR3 DNA (partial): TGTGCCACGGGACAGGAGATCACCGGGGAG.

This clone was recorded at least ten times. The DNA ends 3 residues before the CDR3 does, and the rest of the CDR3 is filled in from the germline J gene. V is TRBV20-1 and J is TRBJ1-2; TRBD1 aligns across 8 bases. The CDR3 sequence is 13 residues long. CDR1 and CDR2 from the germline V gene are DFQATT and SNEGSKA (reference sequence). Incomplete CDR3 DNA: TGCAGTGCTCCTTCGGACAGGGTGAGAGGC. It specifies CSAPSDRVRG. The full-length CDR3 reads as CSAPSDRVRGYTF.

In this sample, this clone turned up many times. The CDR3 extends 3 residues past the end of the read, so its final part is completed from the germline J gene. The chain couples TRBV6-1 to TRBJ2-5; D remains ambiguous. CDR1 is MNHNS and CDR2 is SASEGT in the germline V gene. CDR3 length equals 12 residues. Trimming removed 4 bases from V and 5 bases from J, with 8 bases in between. CDR3 protein: CASSALLETQYF. The CDR3 bases that were read are TGTGCCAGCAGTGCTCTCCTGGAGACC.

This clone was picked up a small number of times. This may be a read error, as it is one base from a much larger clone. With the read ending 3 residues before the CDR3 end, the germline J gene is used to fill in that end. Additional DNA sequences in this sample encode the identical CDR3. V and J are TRBV19 and TRBJ2-7, with D unresolved. CDR1 is LNHDA and CDR2 is SQIVND in the germline V gene (reference sequence). The CDR3 length is 15 residues. The sequenced part of the CDR3 DNA is TGTGCCAGTAGCATAGAACTGAGACTGACCTACGAG. This translates into CASSIELRLTYE. The entire CDR3 is CASSIELRLTYEQYF.

This clone was picked up many times. From the germline J gene comes the end of the CDR3, since the read stops 3 residues before it. This chain links TRBV7-9 with TRBJ1-6, with 7 bases aligning to TRBD1. Trimming at V came to 5 bases and at J to 5 bases, leaving 6 bases not matched to a gene. The germline gives CDR1 SEHNR, CDR2 FQNEAQ (reference sequence). The length of the CDR3 is 15 residues. The CDR3 sequence: CASSIQGSNNSPLHF. The DNA read from the CDR3 is TGTGCCAGCAGCATACAGGGGAGCAATAATTCACCC.

This clone occurred many times. The sequenced CDR3 bases are TGTGCCAGCAGCTTCCTGACAGGTGATAACACTGAA. Translated: CASSFLTGDNTE. The complete CDR3 reads CASSFLTGDNTEAFF. The rearrangement joins TRBV11-2 to TRBJ1-1, with D possibly being TRBD1 (6 bases). The read terminates 3 residues before the CDR3 end, so the remaining end is supplied by the germline J gene. The V and J ends lost 3 bases and 2 bases respectively, with 13 bases between them. Germline loops: CDR1 SGHAT, CDR2 FQNNGV. The CDR3 runs to 15 residues.

This clone was counted ten times or more. The observed sequence ends 3 residues before the CDR3 terminus, with the missing tail filled in from the germline J gene. The chain recombines TRBV5-1 with TRBJ2-7; maybe TRBD2 (6 bases). V lost 4 bases to trimming and J lost 5 bases, with 13 bases between them. The germline gives CDR1 SGHRS, CDR2 YFSETQ. The CDR3 is 13 amino acids. The CDR3 is CASSQLAADEQYF. Incomplete CDR3 DNA: TGCGCCAGCAGCCAGTTAGCGGCGGACGAG.

Of note for this clone: Being one base from a much bigger clone, this may be a read error. The sequence runs out 3 residues before the end of the CDR3; the remainder is reconstructed from the germline J gene. Different DNA sequences within this sample yield the same CDR3. The chain employs TRBV5-1 and TRBJ2-7, with D uncertain. Between the trimmed V and J ends, which lost 0 bases and 4 bases, there was a span of 5 bases. The CDR3 consists of 12 residues. Germline-derived CDR1 and CDR2 are SGHRS and YFSETQ. The sequenced CDR3 bases are TGCGCCAGCAGCTTGGACCTATACGAG. This gives the protein CASSLDLYE. The full CDR3 protein reads CASSLDLYEQYF.

This clone was detected many times. The read is 3 residues too short to cover the CDR3 end, so that end is filled in from the germline J gene. This chain links TRBV7-9 with TRBJ1-1; possibly TRBD1 for D (6 bases). The V gene's germline CDR1 is SEHNR and CDR2 FQNEAQ (reference sequence). The CDR3 covers 15 residues. The V end lost 5 bases, the J end lost 1 base, and 14 bases lay between the germline ends. The CDR3 is CASSPGGAPNTEAFF. CDR3 bases read: TGTGCCAGCAGCCCCGGGGGGGCGCCGAACACTGAA. The full variable domain, in which reference TRBV7-9 and TRBJ1-1 provide the parts outside the CDR3, is DTGVSQNPRHKITKRGQNVTFRCDPISEHNRLYWYRQTLGQGPEFLTYFQNEAQLEKSRLLSDRFSAERPKGSFSTLEIQRTEQGDSAMYLCASSPGGAPNTEAFFGQGTRLTVV.

Ten or more counts support this clone. Read sequence stops 3 residues before the CDR3 end, and the germline J gene provides the missing end. The sample holds other DNA sequences that translate to the same CDR3. The chain employs TRBV7-9 and TRBJ2-5, with D maybe TRBD2 (6 bases). This CDR3 spans 14 amino acids. Germline V gene data show CDR1 as SEHNR and CDR2 as FQNEAQ (reference sequence). Trimming took off 1 base at V and 5 bases at J, with 11 bases between the two ends. The CDR3 reads CASSLEAGRETQYF. The covered CDR3 bases are TGTGCCAGCAGCTTAGAGGCGGGAAGGGAGACC.

This clone has ten or more counts. The read gets to within 3 residues of the CDR3 end, and the germline J gene fills in the rest. The gene calls are TRBV30 and TRBJ2-5; D gene uncertain. Trimming shortened V by 4 bases and J by 4 bases, and 7 bases separated the two germline ends. The CDR3 runs 11 residues. CDR1 is GTSNPN, CDR2 SVGIG, per germline (reference sequence). The CDR3 DNA, read in part, is TGTGCCTGGACGCCGGGAGAGACC. Translating gives CAWTPGET. The full CDR3 reads CAWTPGETQYF. The full variable domain, its missing parts supplied by reference TRBV30 and TRBJ2-5, is SQTIHQWPATLVQPVGSPLSLECTVEGTSNPNLYWYRQAAGRGLQLLFYSVGIGQISSEVPQNLSASRPQDRQFILSSKKLLLSDSGFYLCAWTPGETQYFGPGTRLLVL.

In its sample, this clone was seen a few times. The sequence runs out 3 residues before the end of the CDR3; the remainder is reconstructed from the germline J gene. Distinct nucleotide sequences in the sample also encode this CDR3. The chain recombines TRBV18 with TRBJ2-7; D call uncertain. With 2 bases removed from V and 0 bases from J, the gap between germline ends came to 5 bases. The CDR3 extends over 13 amino acids. Germline V CDR1 and CDR2: KGHSH, LQKENI. The CDR3 here is CASSPSHSYEQYF. The part of the CDR3 DNA that was read is TGTGCCAGCTCACCAAGCCACTCCTACGAG. Drawing the rest from reference TRBV18 and TRBJ2-7, the complete variable domain is NAGVMQNPRHLVRRRGQEARLRCSPMKGHSHVYWYRQLPEEGLKFMVYLQKENIIDESGMPKERFSAEFPKEGPSILRIQQVVRGDSAAYFCASSPSHSYEQYFGPGTRLTVT.

This clone was recorded at least ten times. The junction departs from the called germline gene at one end, perhaps through a read error. Read coverage stops 3 residues before the CDR3 terminus; the germline J gene supplies the remainder. The chain is built from TRBV2 and TRBJ1-6; D possibly corresponds to TRBD1 (5 bases). CDR3 length: 15 residues. Germline V gene data show CDR1 as SNHLY and CDR2 as FYNNEI. The sequenced part of the CDR3 DNA is TGTGCCAGCAGCGAAGAGGGGCAAAGTAATTCACCC. It is translated as CASSEEGQSNSP. The complete CDR3 protein is CASSEEGQSNSPLHF.

This clone was detected many times. Sequencing ends 3 residues short of the CDR3 end; the germline J gene provides the rest. This chain joins TRBV7-2 and TRBJ2-4, with TRBD1 matching 11 bases. Germline V gives CDR1 SGHTA, CDR2 FQGNSA. J lost 8 bases, V lost 9 bases, and 6 bases had no gene match. The CDR3 spans 13 residues. CDR3 sequence: CASGGQGADIQYF. The sequenced CDR3 bases are TGTGCCAGTGGAGGACAGGGGGCGGACATT.

This clone was detected ten times or more. The CDR3 end falls 3 residues outside the read, so it is completed with the germline J gene. The chain links TRBV19 to TRBJ2-1; possibly TRBD1 for D (5 bases). Germline CDR1 is LNHDA and CDR2 is SQIVND (reference sequence). The CDR3 has 13 residues. Trimming pared 7 bases from V and 5 bases from J, leaving 12 bases between. CDR3 in amino acids: CASTQGIHNEQFF. The sequenced CDR3 bases are TGTGCCAGTACGCAGGGCATCCACAATGAG.

This clone was found many times. The read gets to within 3 residues of the CDR3 end, and the germline J gene fills in the rest. The chain is built from TRBV29-1 and TRBJ1-1, with no clear D. In germline, CDR1 is SQVTM, CDR2 ANQGSEA. CDR3 length: 12 residues. Partial CDR3 DNA: TGCAGCGTTGGTTACGGGGATGAAGAA. Translation: CSVGYGDEE. The complete CDR3 protein is CSVGYGDEEAFF.

This clone appeared many times. The CDR3 end is not reached by the read, which stops 3 residues before it; the germline J gene fills it in. The rearrangement joins TRBV5-1 to TRBJ2-5; D uncertain. This CDR3 comprises 14 residues. The V gene lost 0 bases and the J gene lost 1 base, with 7 bases spanning the gap. Germline CDR1 reads SGHRS; CDR2 reads YFSETQ. CDR3 protein: CASSLEASQETQYF. The covered CDR3 bases are TGCGCCAGCAGCTTGGAGGCTAGCCAAGAGACC.

This clone occurred many times. The missing CDR3 end, 3 residues past where the read stops, is filled in from the germline J gene. This chain links TRBV20-1 with TRBJ1-2; weak D call: TRBD1 (5 bases). This CDR3 comprises 13 residues. CDR1 and CDR2 from the germline V gene are DFQATT and SNEGSKA (reference sequence). V gave up 7 bases and J gave up 2 bases, with 14 bases separating them. CDR3 DNA, as far as it was read: TGCAGTGTAGCGGGGCGACTCAACTATGGC. Amino acid sequence: CSVAGRLNYG. The CDR3, in full, reads CSVAGRLNYGYTF.

This clone was counted ten times or more. The read finishes 3 residues shy of the CDR3 end, and the germline J gene is used to complete it. The J gene is TRBJ2-3, the V gene TRBV5-4; D uncertain. Per germline, CDR1 SGHNT and CDR2 YYREEE (reference sequence). The CDR3 length is 15 residues. The CDR3 bases that were read are TGTGCCAGCAGCTTGGAGCCTTATAGCAATCAGCCG. Amino acid sequence: CASSLEPYSNQP. The entire CDR3 is CASSLEPYSNQPQYF. Full variable domain (missing parts from reference TRBV5-4 and TRBJ2-3): ETGVTQSPTHLIKTRGQQVTLRCSSQSGHNTVSWYQQALGQGPQFIFQYYREEENGRGNFPPRFSGLQFPNYSSELNVNALELDDSALYLCASSLEPYSNQPQYFGPGTRLTVL.

This clone was seen repeatedly, ten times or more. Read data end 3 residues before the CDR3 end; the end is taken from the germline J gene. This sequence joins TRBV9 and TRBJ1-4; weak D call: TRBD1 (6 bases). The germline V and J ends were trimmed by 3 bases and 4 bases, with 13 bases remaining between them. This CDR3 region has 15 residues. Germline loops: CDR1 SGDLS, CDR2 YYNGEE. This CDR3 is CASSGGLQYNEKLFF. The DNA read from the CDR3 is TGTGCCAGCAGCGGGGGGCTACAGTATAATGAAAAA.

This clone was seen at least ten times. The CDR3 extends 3 residues past the end of the read, so its final part is completed from the germline J gene. This chain links TRBV11-2 with TRBJ2-3; D is perhaps TRBD1 (5 bases). The CDR3 runs to 12 residues. Germline-derived CDR1 and CDR2 are SGHAT and FQNNGV. The V gene lost 6 bases and the J gene lost 5 bases, with 9 bases spanning the gap. Incomplete CDR3 DNA: TGTGCCAGCAGTCCAGGGAAAGATACG. It yields the protein CASSPGKDT. The whole CDR3 protein reads CASSPGKDTQYF.

This clone appeared many times. The sequenced fragment ends 3 residues before the CDR3 boundary, so the rest is inferred from the germline J gene. The V call is TRBV12-3 or TRBV12-4, the J call TRBJ1-5; maybe TRBD1 (6 bases). The V and J ends lost 3 bases and 7 bases respectively, with 19 bases between them. This CDR3 comprises 16 residues. CDR3 in amino acids: CASSLGPTGTGQPQHF. The CDR3 bases that were read are TGTGCCAGCAGTTTGGGCCCCACAGGGACGGGCCAGCCC.

This clone turned up a few times. The CDR3 end lies 3 residues beyond the end of the read and is filled in from the germline J gene. The chain carries TRBV2 and TRBJ2-5; 12 bases fit TRBD2. The CDR3 is made up of 16 amino acids. V trimming: 5 bases; J trimming: 2 bases; junction bases outside the gene matches: 6. Germline CDR1 reads SNHLY; CDR2 reads FYNNEI. The CDR3 sequence: CASSQGLAGIQETQYF. The sequenced CDR3 bases are TGTGCCAGCAGTCAGGGACTAGCGGGTATTCAAGAGACC.